The clone carrying this TCR beta chain was detected only a few times. Its cognate antigen is unknown. Aged about 6 to 95, donors were systemically healthy Caucasians from Russia. These data come from a study of blood T cells in healthy people across ages. The wider study: About one barcoded beta molecule per two T cells came from capture by template switching.

Findings and caveats of the study: Strongly correlated with naive T cell percentage was TCR beta diversity.

It was with a sample-barcoded 5' primer and a J-beta primer mix that a second PCR of roughly 7 to 12 cycles was run. All cDNA molecules were each tagged by a template-switch adaptor with 12 random nucleotides. Using its own MiXCR run on the 5' RACE reads, TCRdb lists one record per CDR3 protein. The sample yields 850,000 to 1,100,000 distinct CDR3 sequences, under 40% seen once. V was pared by 7 bases and J by 1 base, with 4 bases of the junction left unmatched. Germline V CDR1 and CDR2: SQVTM, ANQGSEA. The CDR3 is 13 amino acids. Sequencing was done on a sample of blood. The chain is built from TRBV29-1 and TRBJ1-1; 9 positions agree with TRBD1. The TCR originated in a man between 18 and 35 years old in good health. The CDR3 protein is CSAGDRANTEAFF. The CDR3 DNA reads as TGCAGCGCCGGGGACAGGGCGAACACTGAAGCTTTCTTT. Full variable domain (rest looked up from reference TRBV29-1 and TRBJ1-1): SAVISQKPSRDICQRGTSLTIQCQVDSQVTMMFWYRQQPGQSLTLIATANQGSEATYESGFVIDKFPISRPNLTFSTLTVSNMSPEDSSIYLCSAGDRANTEAFFGQGTRLTVV.